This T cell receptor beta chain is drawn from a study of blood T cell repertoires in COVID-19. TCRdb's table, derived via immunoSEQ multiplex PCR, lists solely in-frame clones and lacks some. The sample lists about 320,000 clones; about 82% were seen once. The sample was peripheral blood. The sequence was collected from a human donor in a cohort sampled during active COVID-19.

In DNA form, the CDR3 reads TGTGCCAGCTCACCAACGACTAGCGGGGGTCTCTACGAGCAGTACTTC. Translation: CASSPTTSGGLYEQYF. The V call is TRBV18, the J call TRBJ2-7, with 12 positions matching TRBD2. CDR3 size: 16 residues. From germline, CDR1 is KGHSH and CDR2 LQKENI. The V and J ends lost 2 bases and 3 bases, in that order; junction bases with no gene match: 5.